A single sample is the source of the 4 T cell receptor beta chains below, sequenced in a study of shared clonotypes between healthy human individuals. TCRdb's table, derived via immunoSEQ multiplex PCR, lists solely in-frame clones and lacks some. The data contain 400,000 to 500,000 clones, roughly four fifths of them singletons. Sequenced: PBMCs. The receptors originated from a woman in her 40s in good health. Some clones in this sample may be carry-over from other donors' samples.

Turning to this clone: Other DNA sequences of this sample code for an identical CDR3. V is TRBV7-9 and J is TRBJ1-2; D not certain. The germline V and J ends were trimmed by 1 base and 5 bases, with 5 bases remaining between them. Germline V gives CDR1 SEHNR, CDR2 FQNEAQ (reference sequence). The CDR3 extends over 12 amino acids. The CDR3 nucleotides are TGTGCCAGCAGCTTAGGTACATATGGCTACACCTTC. It specifies CASSLGTYGYTF.

This rearrangement joins TRBV18 to TRBJ1-2; D possibly corresponds to TRBD1 (5 bases). The V and J ends lost 3 bases and 3 bases respectively, with 11 bases between them. Germline loops: CDR1 KGHSH, CDR2 LQKENI. The CDR3 is 14 amino acids. DNA for the CDR3: TGTGCCAGCTCACCCACCCTGACAGACTATGGCTACACCTTC. Protein product: CASSPTLTDYGYTF.

This clone was counted a single time. Since a far larger clone is one base different, this is likely a read error. CDR3 coding DNA: TGTGCCAGCAGCACAAACGCCGCCTTTGGCAATCAGCCCCAGCATTTT. Translation gives CASSTNAAFGNQPQHF. The chain links TRBV28 to TRBJ1-5; the D is unclear. Germline V gene data show CDR1 as MDHEN and CDR2 as SYDVKM. The CDR3 totals 16 residues. The V end lost 6 bases, the J end lost 2 bases, and 17 bases lay between the germline ends.

The sample holds a few counts of this clone. V is TRBV11-2 and J is TRBJ2-1; TRBD1 matches 8 bases. The CDR3 totals 16 residues. V shed 2 bases and J 7 bases; nucleotides not matched to a gene: 10. From germline, CDR1 is SGHAT and CDR2 FQNNGV. The CDR3 DNA follows: TGTGCCAGCAGCTTAAGGTTTGGGGACAGGAGGAATGAGCAGTTCTTC. This translates into CASSLRFGDRRNEQFF.